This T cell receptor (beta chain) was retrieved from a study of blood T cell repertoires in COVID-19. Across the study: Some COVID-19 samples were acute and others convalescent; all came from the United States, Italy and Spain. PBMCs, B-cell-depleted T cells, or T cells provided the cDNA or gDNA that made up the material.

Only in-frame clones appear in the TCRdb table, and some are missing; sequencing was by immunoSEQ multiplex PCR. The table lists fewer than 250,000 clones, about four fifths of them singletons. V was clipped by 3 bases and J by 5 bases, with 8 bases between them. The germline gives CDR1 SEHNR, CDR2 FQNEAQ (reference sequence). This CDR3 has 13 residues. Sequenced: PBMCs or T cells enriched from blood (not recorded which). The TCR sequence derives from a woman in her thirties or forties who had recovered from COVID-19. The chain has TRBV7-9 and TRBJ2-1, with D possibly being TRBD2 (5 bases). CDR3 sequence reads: CASSFGGHNEQFF. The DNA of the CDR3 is TGTGCCAGCAGCTTCGGCGGGCACAATGAGCAGTTCTTC.